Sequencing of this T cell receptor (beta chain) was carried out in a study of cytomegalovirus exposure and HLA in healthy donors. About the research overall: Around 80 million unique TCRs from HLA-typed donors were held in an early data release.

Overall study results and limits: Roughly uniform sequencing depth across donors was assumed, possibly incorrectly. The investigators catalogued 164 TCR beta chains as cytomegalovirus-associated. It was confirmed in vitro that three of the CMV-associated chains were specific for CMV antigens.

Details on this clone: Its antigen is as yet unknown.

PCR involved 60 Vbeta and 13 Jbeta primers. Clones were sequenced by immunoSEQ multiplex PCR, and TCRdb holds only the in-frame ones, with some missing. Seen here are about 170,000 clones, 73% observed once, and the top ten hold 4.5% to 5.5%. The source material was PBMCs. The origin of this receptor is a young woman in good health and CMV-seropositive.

DNA for the CDR3: TGCGCCAGCAGCCAAGAAGTACTAGCTGGGGCAGATACGCAGTATTTT. It translates to CASSQEVLAGADTQYF. This chain uses TRBV4-3 with TRBJ2-3; a weak D match, TRBD2 (6 bases). This CDR3 is 16 amino acids long. Germline CDR1 LGHNA, CDR2 YSLEER. V lost 0 bases and J 4 bases, leaving 14 bases between the germline ends.